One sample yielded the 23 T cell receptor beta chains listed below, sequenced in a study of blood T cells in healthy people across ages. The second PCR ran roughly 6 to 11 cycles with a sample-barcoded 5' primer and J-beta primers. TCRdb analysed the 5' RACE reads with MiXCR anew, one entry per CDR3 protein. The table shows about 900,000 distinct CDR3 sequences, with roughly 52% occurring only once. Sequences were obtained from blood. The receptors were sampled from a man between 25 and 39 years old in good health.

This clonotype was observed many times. The CDR3, as DNA: TGTGCCAGCAGCTTAACAGCGGGCTCCTACAATGAGCAGTTCTTC. Protein sequence: CASSLTAGSYNEQFF. This chain links TRBV7-3 with TRBJ2-1, with TRBD2 as a possible D gene (6 bases). Trimming took 0 bases from V and 0 from J, leaving 6 bases between them. The length of the CDR3 is 15 residues. Germline V CDR1 and CDR2: SGHTA, FQGTGA.

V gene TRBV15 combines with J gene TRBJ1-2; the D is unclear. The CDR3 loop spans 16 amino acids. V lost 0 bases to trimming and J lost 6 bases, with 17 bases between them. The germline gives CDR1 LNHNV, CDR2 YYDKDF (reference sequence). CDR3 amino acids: CATSRDFPPTRDGYTF. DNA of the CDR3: TGTGCCACCAGCAGAGATTTCCCGCCCACACGGGATGGCTACACCTTC.

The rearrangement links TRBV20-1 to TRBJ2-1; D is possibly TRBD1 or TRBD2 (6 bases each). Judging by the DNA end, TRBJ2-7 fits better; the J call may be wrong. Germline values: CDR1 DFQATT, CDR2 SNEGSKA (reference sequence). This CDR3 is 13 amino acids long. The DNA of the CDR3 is TGCAGTGCTAGCTTAGGGGGGTACAATGAGCAGTACTTC. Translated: CSASLGGYNEQYF.

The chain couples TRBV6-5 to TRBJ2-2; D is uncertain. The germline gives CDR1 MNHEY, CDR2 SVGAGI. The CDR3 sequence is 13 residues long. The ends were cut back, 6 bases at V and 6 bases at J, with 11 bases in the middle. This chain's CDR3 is CASRKPVSGELFF. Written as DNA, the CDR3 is TGTGCCAGCAGGAAGCCAGTGTCCGGGGAGCTGTTTTTT.

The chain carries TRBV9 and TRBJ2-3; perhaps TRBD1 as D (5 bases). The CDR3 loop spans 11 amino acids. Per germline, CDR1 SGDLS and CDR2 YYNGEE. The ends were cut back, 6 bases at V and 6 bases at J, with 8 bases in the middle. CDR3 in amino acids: CASTQGDTQYF. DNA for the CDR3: TGTGCCAGCACCCAGGGCGATACGCAGTATTTT.

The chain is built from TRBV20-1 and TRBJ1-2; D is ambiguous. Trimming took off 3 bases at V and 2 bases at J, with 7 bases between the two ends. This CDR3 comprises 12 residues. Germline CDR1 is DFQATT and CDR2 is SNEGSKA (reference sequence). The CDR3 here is CSASLENYGYTF. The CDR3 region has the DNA TGCAGTGCTAGTTTAGAAAACTATGGCTACACCTTC.

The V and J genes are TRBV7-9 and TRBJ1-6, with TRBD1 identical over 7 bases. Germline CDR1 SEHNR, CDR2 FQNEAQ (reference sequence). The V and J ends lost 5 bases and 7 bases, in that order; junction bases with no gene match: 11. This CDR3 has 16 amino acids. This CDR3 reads CASSTGTAQGNSPLHF. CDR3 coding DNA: TGTGCCAGCAGCACCGGGACAGCCCAAGGGAATTCACCCCTCCACTTT.

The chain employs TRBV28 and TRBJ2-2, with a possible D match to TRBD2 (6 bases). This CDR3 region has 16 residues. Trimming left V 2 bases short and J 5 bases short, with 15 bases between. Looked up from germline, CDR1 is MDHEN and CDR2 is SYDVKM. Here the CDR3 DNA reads TGTGCCAGCAGTTTAGGGGGTGCTAGCGCAACCGGGGAGCTGTTTTTT. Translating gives CASSLGGASATGELFF.

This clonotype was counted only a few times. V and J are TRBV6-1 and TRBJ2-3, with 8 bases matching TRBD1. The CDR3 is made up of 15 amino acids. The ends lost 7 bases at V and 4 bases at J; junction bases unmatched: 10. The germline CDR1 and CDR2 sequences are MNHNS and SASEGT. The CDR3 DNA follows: TGTGCCAGCATAAAAGCGGACAGGGAGGCAGATACGCAGTATTTT. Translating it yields CASIKADREADTQYF.

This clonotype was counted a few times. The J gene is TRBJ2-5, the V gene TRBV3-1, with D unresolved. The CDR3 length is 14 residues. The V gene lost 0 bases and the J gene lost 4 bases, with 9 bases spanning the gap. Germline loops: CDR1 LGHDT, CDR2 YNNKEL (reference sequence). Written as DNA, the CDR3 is TGTGCCAGCAGCCAAGACGTAGGGCGAGAGACCCAGTACTTC. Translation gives CASSQDVGRETQYF.

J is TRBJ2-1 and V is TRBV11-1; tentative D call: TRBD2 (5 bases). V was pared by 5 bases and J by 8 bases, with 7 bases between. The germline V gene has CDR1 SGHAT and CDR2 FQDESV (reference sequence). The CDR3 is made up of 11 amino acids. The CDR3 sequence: CASSTRDEQFF. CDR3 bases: TGTGCCAGCAGCACTAGGGATGAGCAGTTCTTC.

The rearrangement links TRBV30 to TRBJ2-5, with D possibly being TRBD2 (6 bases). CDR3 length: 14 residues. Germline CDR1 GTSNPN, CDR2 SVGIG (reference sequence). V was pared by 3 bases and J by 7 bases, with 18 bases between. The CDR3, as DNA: TGTGCCTGGAGAAATGCAGGGAGGACGGGGACCCAGTACTTC. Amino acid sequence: CAWRNAGRTGTQYF.

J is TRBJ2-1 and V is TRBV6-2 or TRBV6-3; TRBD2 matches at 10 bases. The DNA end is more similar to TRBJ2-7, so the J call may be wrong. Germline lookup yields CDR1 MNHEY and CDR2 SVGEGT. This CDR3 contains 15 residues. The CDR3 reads CASSYLAGVNNEQYF. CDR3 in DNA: TGTGCCAGCAGTTACCTAGCGGGGGTAAACAATGAGCAGTACTTC.

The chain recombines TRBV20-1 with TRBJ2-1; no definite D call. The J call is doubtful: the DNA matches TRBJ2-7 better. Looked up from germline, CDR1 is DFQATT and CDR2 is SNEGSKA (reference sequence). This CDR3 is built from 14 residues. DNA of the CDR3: TGCAGTGCAAACCGAGGCTACTCCTACAATGAGCAGTACTTC. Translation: CSANRGYSYNEQYF.

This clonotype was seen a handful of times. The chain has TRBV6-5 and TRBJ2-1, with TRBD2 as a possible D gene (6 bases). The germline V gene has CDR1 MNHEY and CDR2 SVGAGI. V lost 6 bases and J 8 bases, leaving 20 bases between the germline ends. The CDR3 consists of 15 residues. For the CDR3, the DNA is TGTGCCAGCAGCCGCGCGGGACCATCGAGCGATGAGCAGTTCTTC. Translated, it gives CASSRAGPSSDEQFF.

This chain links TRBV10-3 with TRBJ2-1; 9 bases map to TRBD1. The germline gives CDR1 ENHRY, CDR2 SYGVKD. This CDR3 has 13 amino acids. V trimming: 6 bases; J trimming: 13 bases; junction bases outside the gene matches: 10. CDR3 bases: TGTGCCATCAGGGACAGGGGCCAAGAGACCCAGTTCTTC. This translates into CAIRDRGQETQFF.

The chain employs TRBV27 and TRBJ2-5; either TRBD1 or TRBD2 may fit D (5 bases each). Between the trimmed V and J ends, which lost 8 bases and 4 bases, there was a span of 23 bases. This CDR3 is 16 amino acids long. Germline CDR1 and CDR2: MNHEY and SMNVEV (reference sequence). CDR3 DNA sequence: TGTGCCAGCGGAATTAGAGGGGCCTTCGGTCGAGAGACCCAGTACTTC. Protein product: CASGIRGAFGRETQYF.

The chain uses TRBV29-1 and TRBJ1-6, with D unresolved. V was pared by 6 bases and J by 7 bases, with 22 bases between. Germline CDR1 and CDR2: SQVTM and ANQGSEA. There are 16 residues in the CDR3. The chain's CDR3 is CSVAGRSRRSNSPLHF. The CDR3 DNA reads TGCAGCGTGGCCGGCCGAAGTCGAAGGTCAAATTCACCCCTCCACTTT.

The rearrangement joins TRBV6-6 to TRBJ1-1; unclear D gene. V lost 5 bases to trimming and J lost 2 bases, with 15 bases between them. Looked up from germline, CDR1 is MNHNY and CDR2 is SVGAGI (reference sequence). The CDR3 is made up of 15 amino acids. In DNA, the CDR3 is TGTGCCAGCAGTGACGACGGGGAGGTAAACACTGAAGCTTTCTTT. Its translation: CASSDDGEVNTEAFF.

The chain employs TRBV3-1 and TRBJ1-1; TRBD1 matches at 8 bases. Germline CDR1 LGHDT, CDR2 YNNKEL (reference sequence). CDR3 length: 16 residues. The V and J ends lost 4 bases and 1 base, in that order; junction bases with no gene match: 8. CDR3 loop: CASSLNRGVGNTEAFF. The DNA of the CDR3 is TGTGCCAGCAGCCTAAACAGGGGGGTGGGGAACACTGAAGCTTTCTTT.

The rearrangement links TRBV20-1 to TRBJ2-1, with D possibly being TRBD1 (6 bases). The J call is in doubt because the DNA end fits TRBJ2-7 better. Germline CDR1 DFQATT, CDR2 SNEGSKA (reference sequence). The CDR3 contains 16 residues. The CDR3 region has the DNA TGCAGTGCTAGAGATAGGTTCAGGGGCTCCTACAATGAGCAGTACTTC. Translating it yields CSARDRFRGSYNEQYF.

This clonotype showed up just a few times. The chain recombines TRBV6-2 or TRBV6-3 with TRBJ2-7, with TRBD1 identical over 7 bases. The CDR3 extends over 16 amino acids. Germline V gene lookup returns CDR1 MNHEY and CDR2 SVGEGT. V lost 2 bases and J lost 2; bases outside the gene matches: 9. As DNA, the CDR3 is TGTGCCAGCAGTTACCCGAGGGGGCCATCAGCCTACGAGCAGTACTTC. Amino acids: CASSYPRGPSAYEQYF.

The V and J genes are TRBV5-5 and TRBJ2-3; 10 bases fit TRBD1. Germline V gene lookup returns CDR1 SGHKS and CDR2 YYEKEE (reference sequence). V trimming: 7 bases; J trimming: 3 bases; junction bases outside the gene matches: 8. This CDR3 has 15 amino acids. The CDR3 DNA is TGTGCCAGCCATCAGGACAGGGGGTGGACAGATACGCAGTATTTT. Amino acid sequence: CASHQDRGWTDTQYF.